Described below is a single TCR beta chain sequence and its context. TCRdb's table, derived via immunoSEQ multiplex PCR, lists solely in-frame clones and lacks some. The sample includes about 410,000 clones, over 75% of them seen just once. This specimen comes from a study of blood T cell repertoires in COVID-19. Study summary: Sample material is recorded as cDNA or gDNA derived from T cells, B-cell-depleted T cells, or PBMCs.

This TCR derives from a middle-aged woman with COVID-19, enrolled during active disease. Input material: peripheral blood.

CDR3 protein: CASSLGSPLHF. CDR3 DNA: TGTGCCAGCAGCTTGGGCTCACCCCTCCACTTT. This rearrangement joins TRBV7-8 to TRBJ1-6; D gene unclear. This CDR3 has 11 residues. V dropped 3 bases and J dropped 10 bases, with 4 bases sitting between them. Germline CDR1 is SGHVS and CDR2 is FQNEAQ. Full variable domain (outside the CDR3, taken from reference TRBV7-8 and TRBJ1-6): GAGVSQSPRYKVAKRGQDVALRCDPISGHVSLFWYQQALGQGPEFLTYFQNEAQLDKSGLPSDRFFAERPEGSVSTLKIQRTQQEDSAVYLCASSLGSPLHFGNGTRLTVT.